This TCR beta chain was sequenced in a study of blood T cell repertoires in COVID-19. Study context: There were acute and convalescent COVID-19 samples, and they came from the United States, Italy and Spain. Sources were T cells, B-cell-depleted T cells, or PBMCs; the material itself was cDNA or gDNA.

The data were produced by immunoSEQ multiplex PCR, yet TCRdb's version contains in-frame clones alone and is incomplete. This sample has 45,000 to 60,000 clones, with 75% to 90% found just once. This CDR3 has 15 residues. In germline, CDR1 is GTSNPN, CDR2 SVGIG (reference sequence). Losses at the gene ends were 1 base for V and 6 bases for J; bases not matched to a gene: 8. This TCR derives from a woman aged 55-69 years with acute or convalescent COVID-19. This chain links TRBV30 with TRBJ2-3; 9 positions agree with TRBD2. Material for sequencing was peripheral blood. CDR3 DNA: TGTGCCTGGAGTGAATCGGCGGGGGGGACTGATACGCAGTATTTT. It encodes CAWSESAGGTDTQYF.